Sequencing of this T cell receptor (beta chain) was carried out in a study of shared clonotypes between healthy human individuals. Comment on this clone: Its antigen remains unidentified.

Positive CCR7 selection of CD45RO-negative cells yielded the naive CD8 cells, and terminally differentiated effector memory CD45RA+ cells were excluded. Donors were healthy HIV-negative adults without recent acute infections or vaccinations. Study results and caveats: Clonotype sharing among the donors was expected to vary with sequencing depth. Sharing across four donors was highest in naive CD4 (roughly 5%) and lowest in memory CD8 (roughly 0.4%).

The CDR3 consists of 15 residues. Germline V CDR1 and CDR2: SGHAT, FQNNGV. V was clipped by 0 bases and J by 4 bases, with 10 bases between them. Per the original methods: Junction-only sequences without quality scores came from ImmunoSEQ, so filtering differed. Method: immunoSEQ multiplex PCR; TCRdb's copy keeps in-frame clones and lacks some. The V and J calls and clone size come from that table; D and trimming were worked out from the DNA. This table has millions of clones, over 85% appearing once. This chain connects TRBV11-2 to TRBJ1-3; D uncertain. The TCR sequence derives from a man between 18 and 29 years old in good health. Sequenced sample: naive CD8+ T cells sorted from blood. DNA for the CDR3: TGTGCCAGCAGCTTAGACCCTGTTTTCGGAAACACCATATATTTT. It translates to CASSLDPVFGNTIYF.